This TCR beta chain was captured in a study of neurological immune-mediated disorders. Study outcomes and limitations: The absence of any CDR3 amino acid sequence shared by expanded clones across subjects suggests that repertoires were private in all groups.

For the unsorted libraries, 2 million PBMCs stored at -80 C served as input. Synthesis of cDNA used 5'RACE (with 10-nucleotide random UMIs). TCRdb reanalysed the 5' RACE reads using MiXCR and keeps one entry per CDR3 protein. There are tens of thousands of distinct CDR3 sequences in the sample; 10% to 12% occur only once, and about 2% lies in the top ten. The CDR3 extends over 15 amino acids. Looked up from germline, CDR1 is SGHAT and CDR2 is FQDESV (reference sequence). V was trimmed by 8 bases and J by 9 bases, leaving 25 bases between them. At least ten counts were recorded for this clonotype. Its matching antigen is unknown.

The rearrangement links TRBV11-1 to TRBJ1-1; D uncertain. This TCR derives from a man aged 55-75 years in good health. What was sequenced was PBMCs. The CDR3 DNA reads as TGTGCCAGCTCTACCTCCGTAGGAGCTCAATACCAAGCTTTCTTT. Translating it yields CASSTSVGAQYQAFF.